The 14 T cell receptor beta chains in this list originate from one sample, sequenced in a study of blood T cells in healthy people across ages. The use of a sample-barcoded 5' primer and a J-beta primer mix characterized a second PCR of 7 to 11 cycles. TCRdb re-derived calls from the 5' RACE reads in MiXCR, one entry per CDR3 protein. The sample carries about 680,000 distinct CDR3 sequences, around 49% recorded once. The sequenced sample was blood. The receptor source for this set is a woman aged 60-70 years in good health.

This clonotype was found a few times. V gene TRBV20-1 combines with J gene TRBJ2-1, with TRBD1 identical over 8 bases. CDR3 length: 17 amino acids. Losses at the gene ends were 4 bases for V and 0 bases for J; bases not matched to a gene: 11. Germline values: CDR1 DFQATT, CDR2 SNEGSKA (reference sequence). This CDR3 reads CSAKDQGAPSSYNEQFF. CDR3 in DNA: TGCAGTGCTAAGGACCAGGGGGCCCCGAGCTCCTACAATGAGCAGTTCTTC.

The rearrangement links TRBV6-2 or TRBV6-3 to TRBJ2-1; 8 bases fit TRBD2. The germline CDR1 and CDR2 sequences are MNHEY and SVGEGT. The CDR3 contains 16 residues. V shed 4 bases, J shed 5 bases, and the junction held 10 bases outside the gene matches. CDR3 residues: CASSSRPGLGHNEQFF. CDR3 bases: TGTGCCAGCAGTTCGCGCCCGGGACTAGGACACAATGAGCAGTTCTTC.

The chain combines TRBV10-3 with TRBJ2-4; TRBD1 agrees at 12 bases. V was clipped by 7 bases and J by 13 bases; unmatched bases: 17. There are 16 residues in the CDR3. Germline V gene lookup returns CDR1 ENHRY and CDR2 SYGVKD. The CDR3, as DNA: TGTGCCATCAAGCTCCCCGGGACAGGGGGCTCGGGGGAGCAGTACTTC. Translation gives CAIKLPGTGGSGEQYF.

V usage is TRBV5-5 and J usage is TRBJ2-4, with a tentative D call TRBD1 (5 bases). The DNA end favors TRBJ2-5, so the J call may be wrong. The CDR3 extends over 14 amino acids. Germline CDR1 is SGHKS and CDR2 is YYEKEE (reference sequence). The CDR3 DNA sequence: TGTGCCAGCAGCAAGACGACAGCAAAAGAGACCCAGTACTTC. It is translated as CASSKTTAKETQYF.

On this clonotype itself: A much larger clone differs by one base, so this may be a read error. The chain uses TRBV7-2 and TRBJ2-7; a weak D match, TRBD1 (5 bases). This CDR3 spans 15 amino acids. Germline-derived CDR1 and CDR2 are SGHTA and FQGNSA. CDR3 nucleotide sequence: TGTGCCAGCAGCTCCAGGGCCAGGTCTTCCTACGGGCAGTACTTC. Protein: CASSSRARSSYGQYF.

The DNA for the CDR3 is TGTGCCAGCAGCCCAAGCGGGAGGGGTCGCAATGAGCAGTTCTTC. This translates into CASSPSGRGRNEQFF. The rearrangement uses TRBV4-2 and TRBJ2-1; 10 bases map to TRBD2. V lost 4 bases to trimming and J lost 6 bases; unmatched junction nucleotides: 6. The CDR3 totals 15 residues. From germline, CDR1 is LGHNA and CDR2 YNFKEQ.

This clonotype turned up a few times. This chain connects TRBV5-1 to TRBJ1-4, with D uncertain. The germline V gene encodes CDR1 SGHRS and CDR2 YFSETQ. This CDR3 comprises 16 residues. The V gene lost 0 bases and the J gene lost 1 base, with 10 bases spanning the gap. The CDR3 here is CASSLGAGKTNEKLFF. For the CDR3, the DNA is TGCGCCAGCAGCTTGGGGGCCGGGAAAACTAATGAAAAACTGTTTTTT.

Comments on this clonotype: Just one base apart from a much larger clone, this may be a read error. The rearrangement uses TRBV10-3 and TRBJ2-7; D remains unclear. Trimming pared 2 bases from V and 7 bases from J, leaving 18 bases between. CDR1 is ENHRY and CDR2 is SYGVKD in the germline V gene. CDR3 length: 15 amino acids. The CDR3 DNA follows: TGTGCCATCAGTGAGAACCCGTACTCCTACAATGAGCAGTACTTC. Its protein product is CAISENPYSYNEQYF.

The rearrangement joins TRBV7-9 to TRBJ1-1, with D perhaps TRBD1 (5 bases). Trimming took 1 base from V and 4 from J, leaving 13 bases between them. CDR1 is SEHNR, CDR2 FQNEAQ, per germline (reference sequence). The CDR3 sequence is 15 residues long. CDR3 in DNA: TGTGCCAGCAGCTTAGGGGCAGGGTTGGCCACTGAAGCTTTCTTT. The encoded protein is CASSLGAGLATEAFF.

This chain uses TRBV27 with TRBJ1-5; 9 nucleotides align to TRBD1. The CDR3 has 16 amino acids. With V trimmed by 5 bases and J by 6 bases, 11 bases remained unmatched. Germline-derived CDR1 and CDR2 are MNHEY and SMNVEV (reference sequence). The CDR3 nucleotides are TGTGCCAGCAGTCTATACGGACAGGGGTCGGGTCAGCCCCAGCATTTT. The encoded protein is CASSLYGQGSGQPQHF.

The gene calls are TRBV15 and TRBJ2-5; TRBD2 agrees at 7 bases. This CDR3 region has 20 residues. In germline, CDR1 is LNHNV, CDR2 YYDKDF (reference sequence). V shed 0 bases, J shed 4 bases, and the junction held 20 bases outside the gene matches. The CDR3 loop is CATSRDWDTGRKGSRETQYF. CDR3 coding DNA: TGTGCCACCAGCAGAGATTGGGATACCGGGAGGAAGGGGTCGAGAGAGACCCAGTACTTC.

The chain links TRBV9 to TRBJ2-5; D call uncertain. Germline CDR1 reads SGDLS; CDR2 reads YYNGEE. Between the trimmed V and J ends, which lost 0 bases and 2 bases, there was a span of 8 bases. The CDR3 totals 14 residues. DNA of the CDR3: TGTGCCAGCAGCGTAGGCTCGGCTCAAGAGACCCAGTACTTC. It specifies CASSVGSAQETQYF.

V is TRBV7-6 and J is TRBJ1-4; D gene ambiguous. This CDR3 spans 11 amino acids. In germline, CDR1 is SGHVS, CDR2 FNYEAQ. The germline V and J ends were trimmed by 4 bases and 7 bases, with 4 bases remaining between them. The CDR3 DNA sequence: TGTGCCAGCAGCTATATTGAAAAACTGTTTTTT. Its protein is CASSYIEKLFF.

The chain recombines TRBV7-9 with TRBJ2-1, with 9 bases aligning to TRBD1. J lost 7 bases, V lost 6 bases, and 4 bases had no gene match. Germline V gene sequence: CDR1 SEHNR, CDR2 FQNEAQ (reference sequence). CDR3 length: 13 residues. The DNA for the CDR3 is TGTGCCAGCAGGGACAGGGGTCAGAATGAGCAGTTCTTC. The encoded protein is CASRDRGQNEQFF.